This TCR beta chain originates from a study of beta chain features in type 1 diabetes. To note about this clone: The antigen is undetermined.

CDR1 is GTSNPN and CDR2 is SVGIG in the germline V gene (reference sequence). This CDR3 region has 12 residues. V was trimmed by 5 bases and J by 6 bases, leaving 11 bases between them. One heparinised draw of blood, averaging about 120 mL, came from each donor. cDNA synthesis used the whole RNA isolate, giving expressed TCRB sequences. Stem cell-like memory T cell samples underwent survey-depth immunoSEQ sequencing. They averaged approximately 910,000 reads. The protocol was immunoSEQ multiplex PCR, while the TCRdb copy is restricted to in-frame clones and leaves out a portion. The repertoire holds 20,000 to 30,000 clones, with approximately 53% as singletons. Study-level findings and limits: For type 1 diabetes patients, VDJ junctions showed fewer insertions and more deletions. Patients with Type 1 diabetes showed moderately but significantly shorter TCRB CDR3s in all four CD4+ subsets.

The specimen was stem cell memory CD4+ T cells from blood. The rearrangement uses TRBV30 and TRBJ2-1; D uncertain. The sequence derives from a man aged 30 to 39 with type 1 diabetes. CDR3 bases: TGTGCCTGGGCCCCCATGCGCAATGAGCAGTTCTTC. This encodes CAWAPMRNEQFF.